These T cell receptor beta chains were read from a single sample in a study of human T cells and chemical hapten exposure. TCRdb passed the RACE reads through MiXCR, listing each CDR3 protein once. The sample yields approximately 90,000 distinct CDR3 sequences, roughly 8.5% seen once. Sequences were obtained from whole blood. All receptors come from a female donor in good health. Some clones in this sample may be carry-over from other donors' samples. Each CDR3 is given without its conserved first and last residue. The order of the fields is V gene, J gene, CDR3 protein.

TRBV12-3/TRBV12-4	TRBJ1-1	ASGITGDTEAF
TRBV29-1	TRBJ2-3	SVDSANTDTQY
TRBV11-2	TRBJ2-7	ASRRDSAYEQY
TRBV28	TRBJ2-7	ASREGWGAAYEQY
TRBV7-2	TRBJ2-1	ASSLAASSYNEQF
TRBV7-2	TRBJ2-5	ASSFRTTYQETQY
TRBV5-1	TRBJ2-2	ASSLVVANTGELF
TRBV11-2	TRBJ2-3	ASSPGAADTQY
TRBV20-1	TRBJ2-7	SARERLDIYEQY
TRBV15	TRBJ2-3	VTSRVQPSTDTQY
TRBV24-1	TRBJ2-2	ATSDPRQGAGELF
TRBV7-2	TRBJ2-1	ASSYTRDNYNEQF
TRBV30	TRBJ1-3	ARESASSGNTIY
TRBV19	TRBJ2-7	ASSPGQGLSYEQY
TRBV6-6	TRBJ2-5	ASSYQGSQETQY
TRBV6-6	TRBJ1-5	ASSPDAGSNQPQH
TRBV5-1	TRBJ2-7	ASSLGDGTYEQY
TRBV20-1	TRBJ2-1	SGVREPHEQF
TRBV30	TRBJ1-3	AWTRAAGNTIY
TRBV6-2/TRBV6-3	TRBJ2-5	VSRRGGAQETQY
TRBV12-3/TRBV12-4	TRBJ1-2	ASSLNTGGADGYT
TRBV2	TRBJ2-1	ASNRGQSSYNEQF
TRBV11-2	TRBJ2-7	ASSLAGGAREQY
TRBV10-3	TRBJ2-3	AISYEGSTDTQY
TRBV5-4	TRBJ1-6	ASSDPGQGLNSPLH
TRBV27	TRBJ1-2	ASSLGQGHFYGYT
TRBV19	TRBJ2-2	ASSILWTGTTGELF
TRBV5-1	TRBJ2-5	ASSWDRRTGGQQETQY
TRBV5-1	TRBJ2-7	ASSSLNSGNEQY
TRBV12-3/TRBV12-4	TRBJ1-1	ASRATGTTEAF
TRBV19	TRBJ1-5	ASSNSINQPQH
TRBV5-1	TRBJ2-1	ASSWGAGDNEQF
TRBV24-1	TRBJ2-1	ATRDRGLNEQF
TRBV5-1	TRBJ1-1	ASSWGRGAF
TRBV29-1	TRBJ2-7	SVIWTGPSLISYEQY
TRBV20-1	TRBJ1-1	SANQGSGTEAF
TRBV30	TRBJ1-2	AWSVGSRRNGYT
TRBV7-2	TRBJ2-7	ASSTGLAFKEQY
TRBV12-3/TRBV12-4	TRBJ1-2	ASTLTGPYGYT
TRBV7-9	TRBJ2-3	ASSPPSGRAGTDTQY